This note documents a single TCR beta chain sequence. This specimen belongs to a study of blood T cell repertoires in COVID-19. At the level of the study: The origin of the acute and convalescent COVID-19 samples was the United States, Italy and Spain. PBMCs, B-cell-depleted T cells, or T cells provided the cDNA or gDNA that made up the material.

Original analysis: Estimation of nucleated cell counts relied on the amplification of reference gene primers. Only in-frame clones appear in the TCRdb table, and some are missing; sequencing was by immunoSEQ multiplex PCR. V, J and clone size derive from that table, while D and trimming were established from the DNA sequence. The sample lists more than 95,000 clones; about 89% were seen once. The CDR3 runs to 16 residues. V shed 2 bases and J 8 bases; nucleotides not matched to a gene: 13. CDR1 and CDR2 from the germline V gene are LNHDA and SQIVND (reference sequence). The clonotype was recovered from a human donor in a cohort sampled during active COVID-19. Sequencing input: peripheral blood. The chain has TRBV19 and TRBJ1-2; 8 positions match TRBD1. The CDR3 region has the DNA TGTGCCAGTAGTATAAGGATTGGACAGGGACCCATGGGCTACACCTTC. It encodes CASSIRIGQGPMGYTF. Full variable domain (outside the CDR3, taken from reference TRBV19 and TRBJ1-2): DGGITQSPKYLFRKEGQNVTLSCEQNLNHDAMYWYRQDPGQGLRLIYYSQIVNDFQKGDIAEGYSVSREKKESFPLTVTSAQKNPTAFYLCASSIRIGQGPMGYTFGSGTRLTVV.